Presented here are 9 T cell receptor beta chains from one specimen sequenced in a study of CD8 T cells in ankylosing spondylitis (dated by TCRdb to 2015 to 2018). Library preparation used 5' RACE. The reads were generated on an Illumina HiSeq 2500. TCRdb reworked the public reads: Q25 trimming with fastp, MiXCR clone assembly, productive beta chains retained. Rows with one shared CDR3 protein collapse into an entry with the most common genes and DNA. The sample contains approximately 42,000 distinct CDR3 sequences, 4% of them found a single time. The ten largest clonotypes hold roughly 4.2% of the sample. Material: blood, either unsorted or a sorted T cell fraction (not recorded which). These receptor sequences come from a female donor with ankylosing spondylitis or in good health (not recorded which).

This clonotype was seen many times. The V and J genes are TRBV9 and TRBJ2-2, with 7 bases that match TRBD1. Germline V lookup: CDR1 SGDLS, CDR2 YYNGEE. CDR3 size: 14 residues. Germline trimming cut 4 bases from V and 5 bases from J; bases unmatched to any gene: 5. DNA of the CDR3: TGTGCCAGCAGCCCGGCAGGGGGTACCGGGGAGCTGTTTTTT. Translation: CASSPAGGTGELFF.

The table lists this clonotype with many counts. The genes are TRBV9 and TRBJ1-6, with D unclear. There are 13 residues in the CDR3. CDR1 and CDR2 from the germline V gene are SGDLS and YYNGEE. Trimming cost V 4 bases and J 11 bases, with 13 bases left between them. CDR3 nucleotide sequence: TGTGCCAGCAGCTCCAGGCCACAAGCACCCCTCCACTTT. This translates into CASSSRPQAPLHF.

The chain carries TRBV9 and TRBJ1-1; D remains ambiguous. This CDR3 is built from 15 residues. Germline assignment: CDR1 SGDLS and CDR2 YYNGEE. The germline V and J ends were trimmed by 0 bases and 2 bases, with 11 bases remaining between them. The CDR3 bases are TGTGCCAGCAGCGTAGTTATGGCCCCCAACACTGAAGCTTTCTTT. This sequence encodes CASSVVMAPNTEAFF.

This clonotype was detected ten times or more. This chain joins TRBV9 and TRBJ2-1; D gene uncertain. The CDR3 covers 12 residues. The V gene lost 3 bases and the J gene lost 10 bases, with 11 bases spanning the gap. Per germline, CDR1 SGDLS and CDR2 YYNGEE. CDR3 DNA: TGTGCCAGCAGCGGGCTGGATGGAGAGCAGTTCTTC. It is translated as CASSGLDGEQFF.

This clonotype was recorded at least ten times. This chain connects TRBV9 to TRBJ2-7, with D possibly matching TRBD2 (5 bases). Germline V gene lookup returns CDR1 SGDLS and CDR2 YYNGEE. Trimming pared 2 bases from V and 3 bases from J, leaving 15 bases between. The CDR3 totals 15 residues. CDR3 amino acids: CASSVEGTDLYEQYF. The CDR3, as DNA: TGTGCCAGCAGCGTCGAGGGAACGGACCTCTACGAGCAGTACTTC. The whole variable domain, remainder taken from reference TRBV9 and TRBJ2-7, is DSGVTQTPKHLITATGQRVTLRCSPRSGDLSVYWYQQSLDQGLQFLIQYYNGEERAKGNILERFSAQQFPDLHSELNLSSLELGDSALYFCASSVEGTDLYEQYFGPGTRLTVT.

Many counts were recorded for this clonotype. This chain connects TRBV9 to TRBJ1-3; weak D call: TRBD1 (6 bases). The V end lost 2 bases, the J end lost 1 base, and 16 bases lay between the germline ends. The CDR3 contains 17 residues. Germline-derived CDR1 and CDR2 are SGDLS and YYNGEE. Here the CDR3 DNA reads TGTGCCAGCAGCGTCCAGGGGTCTGTTACTTCTGGAAACACCATATATTTT. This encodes CASSVQGSVTSGNTIYF.

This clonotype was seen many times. The DNA of the CDR3 is TGTGCCAGCAGCGTAGAGTCTACACAAGAGACCCAGTACTTC. Translation gives CASSVESTQETQYF. This chain joins TRBV9 and TRBJ2-5; D is unresolved. The CDR3 is 14 residues long. Trimming stripped 0 bases from V and 2 bases from J, with 8 bases between. Germline CDR1 is SGDLS and CDR2 is YYNGEE. The full variable domain, with the rest looked up from reference TRBV9 and TRBJ2-5, is DSGVTQTPKHLITATGQRVTLRCSPRSGDLSVYWYQQSLDQGLQFLIQYYNGEERAKGNILERFSAQQFPDLHSELNLSSLELGDSALYFCASSVESTQETQYFGPGTRLLVL.

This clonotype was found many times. CDR3 residues: CASSVQENTIYF. In DNA form, the CDR3 reads TGTGCCAGCAGCGTTCAGGAAAACACCATATATTTT. V usage is TRBV9 and J usage is TRBJ1-3; D unresolved. This CDR3 is built from 12 residues. Germline V gene sequence: CDR1 SGDLS, CDR2 YYNGEE. Deletions cut 2 bases from V and 6 bases from J, with 6 bases between.

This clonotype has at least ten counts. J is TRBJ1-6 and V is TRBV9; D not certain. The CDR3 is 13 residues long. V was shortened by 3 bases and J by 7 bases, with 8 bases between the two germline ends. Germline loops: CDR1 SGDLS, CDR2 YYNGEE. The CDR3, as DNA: TGTGCCAGCAGCGCCAACGTGAATTCACCCCTCCACTTT. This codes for CASSANVNSPLHF. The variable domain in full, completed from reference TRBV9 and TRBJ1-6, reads DSGVTQTPKHLITATGQRVTLRCSPRSGDLSVYWYQQSLDQGLQFLIQYYNGEERAKGNILERFSAQQFPDLHSELNLSSLELGDSALYFCASSANVNSPLHFGNGTRLTVT.